Listed below are T cell receptor beta chains from one sample, sequenced in a study of OX40 agonist ivuxolimab in advanced cancers. The repertoire was sequenced with immunoSEQ multiplex PCR; TCRdb's copy has only in-frame clones and lacks some. In the table there are about 140,000 clones, approximately 90% of which are singletons. The source material was CD4+ or CD8+ T cells sorted from blood, sampled in a trial of the OX40 agonist ivuxolimab. The origin of the receptors is an adult with an advanced solid tumor such as melanoma, head and neck, liver or kidney cancer. CDR3s leave out the opening cysteine and the closing phenylalanine or tryptophan. Fields, in order: V gene, CDR3 protein.

TRBV7-3	ASSLQYTGELF
TRBV7-9	ASLVDTEAF
TRBV7-2	ASSLRTEVDYGYT
TRBV7-2	ASSLWDGTSGGAQY
TRBV19	ASSRETLYGYT
TRBV28	ASSLGFDSYNEQF
TRBV7-2	ASSSPNLQGARGYT
TRBV29-1	SVAGSNSNQPQH
TRBV9	ASSVAIFNTEAF
TRBV4-2	ASSQEDLAGAYNEQF
TRBV25-1	ASSDGLAGAYEQY
TRBV14	ASSLQTQGSNYGYT
TRBV5-6	ASSLEGPLAYEQY
TRBV19	ASSTGFYYEQY
TRBV14	ASSPRTTNYGYT
TRBV18	ASSPPGSGLTYEQY
TRBV13	ASSLFSGMGTDTQY
TRBV14	ASSDRTGWGYEQY
TRBV5-4	ASSSPPGREQF
TRBV5-1	ASSLNDRVNIQY
TRBV7-2	ASSPGTSGKIYEQY
TRBV7-2	ASSLRNAREGQETQY
TRBV6-6	ASSYPGTGTGELF
TRBV5-4	ASSLEQGAWGYT
TRBV19	ASSNPGLASYEQY
TRBV5-5	ASSLGQPMYIMNTEAF
TRBV10-1	ASSESVAGDHYGYT
TRBV27	ASSFVPLLSSGNTIY
TRBV5-1	ASSLAFAREQF
TRBV28	ASSHGGTGLVGYT
TRBV27	ASSLPDGYNEQF
TRBV11-2	ASSFELAGGIYEQF
TRBV7-3	ASRPYKIGETQY
TRBV9	ASSVYGNTEAF
TRBV15	ATSREKVDGDTIY
TRBV7-9	ASSLDRLNTEAF
TRBV6-6	ASSSEAGRSYNEQF
TRBV10-1	ASGSLYEQY
TRBV6-6	ASLGGAPEAF
TRBV19	ASTIDRAAETEAF
TRBV19	ASSEGSIYGYT
TRBV28	ASGLVTGELF
TRBV28	ASNPAGGVTEAF
TRBV28	ASSFLPTGGLLREQY
TRBV11-1	ASSQQREYEQY
TRBV20-1	SAGGSGELF
TRBV7-3	ASSSDGYSPQH
TRBV6-6	ASSYRDRVGAF
TRBV6-1	ASGGGHKNTGELF
TRBV28	ASSFRTSGNTGELF
TRBV19	ASSNGQRGVDFSYEQY
TRBV19	ASHERGASNQPQH
TRBV9	ASSVRQGGNTIY
TRBV4-3	ASSPGTSGGDNEQF
TRBV7-9	ASSPGPSWEKLF
TRBV28	ASSLGQGLREQY
TRBV21-1	ASSKRRSYGYT
TRBV7-2	ASSWTGGDQPQH
TRBV4-1	ASSRGQGTGQPQH